This T cell receptor (beta chain) stems from a study of cytomegalovirus exposure and HLA in healthy donors. The study, taken as a whole, reports: TCR beta V- and J-gene trimming, according to a later analysis, was linked to a missense DCLRE1C variant. In a later analysis, at a false discovery rate of 0.05, 16,951 TCR beta sequences matched HLA alleles.

As regards this clone: The antigen remains undetermined.

CDR3 length: 15 amino acids. The V gene's germline CDR1 is MDHEN and CDR2 SYDVKM. The ends lost 4 bases at V and 4 bases at J; junction bases unmatched: 7. 60 Vbeta and 13 Jbeta primers were used in PCR. Sequencing was performed with immunoSEQ multiplex PCR; in TCRdb, only in-frame clones are kept and a portion is missing. Here the sample spans roughly 200,000 clones, roughly four fifths being singletons. This clonotype was sampled from a man in his fifties or sixties in good health and CMV-seronegative. Sequenced input: PBMCs. The chain couples TRBV28 to TRBJ1-3; TRBD1 aligns across 7 bases. The DNA of the CDR3 is TGTGCCAGCAGTTCTCTGACAGGGAGAGGAAACACCATATATTTT. Translating it yields CASSSLTGRGNTIYF.